This T cell receptor beta chain was documented in a study of beta chain features in type 1 diabetes. Study-wide points: Type 1 diabetes patients showed a moderate but significant shortening of TCRB CDR3s in all four CD4+ subsets. Across patients, naive, central memory and Treg TCRB repertoires exhibited apparently greater similarity than was observed across healthy donors.

About this clone itself: Antigen unknown. This specimen includes other DNA sequences encoding the same CDR3.

Reverse transcribing all isolated RNA meant expressed TCRB transcripts were sequenced. An average approximately 4 million reads came from naive, central memory and regulatory T cell samples. Measured with immunoSEQ multiplex PCR; TCRdb has only the in-frame clones, and not every one. The profile shows 150,000 to 200,000 clones, roughly 60% of them singletons. Germline V gives CDR1 GTSNPN, CDR2 SVGIG (reference sequence). The CDR3 loop spans 11 amino acids. V lost 0 bases, J lost 2 bases, and 1 base lay in between. The chain employs TRBV30 and TRBJ2-5; D gene uncertain. Material: naive CD4+ T cells from blood. This receptor was identified in a man younger than 45 with type 1 diabetes. CDR3 nucleotide sequence: TGTGCCTGGAGTGTACAAGAGACCCAGTACTTC. Translated, it gives CAWSVQETQYF.